These T cell receptor beta chains were read from a single sample in a study of blood T cells in healthy people across ages. MiXCR, applied by TCRdb to the 5' RACE reads, yields one record per CDR3 protein. Of hundreds of thousands of distinct CDR3 sequences in the sample, approximately 50% were seen once. The specimen was blood. The source is a man in his 60s in good health. Both conserved end residues are part of each CDR3. D genes are given only for firm matches. The size entry is marked missing in some rows and otherwise reads once, few, many or a size class.

V gene	clone size	D gene	J gene	CDR3 protein	CDR3 DNA
TRBV29-1	few	-	TRBJ2-7	CSVALPYNEQYF	TGCAGCGTTGCTCTCCCTTACAATGAGCAGTACTTC
TRBV7-2	-	TRBD1	TRBJ2-3	CASSLVGRGNTDTQYF	TGTGCCAGCAGCTTAGTAGGCAGGGGGAACACAGATACGCAGTATTTT
TRBV20-1	-	TRBD2	TRBJ2-3	CSARGTSGGAEQDTQYF	TGCAGTGCTAGGGGGACTAGCGGGGGGGCAGAACAAGATACGCAGTATTTT
TRBV20-1	-	-	TRBJ1-6	CSARPGGFDSPLHF	TGCAGTGCTCGTCCGGGGGGGTTTGATTCACCCCTCCACTTT
TRBV11-2	few	TRBD2	TRBJ2-5	CASSLGVAGGRETQYF	TGTGCCAGCAGCTTAGGTGTAGCGGGGGGCCGAGAGACCCAGTACTTC
TRBV25-1	few	TRBD1	TRBJ2-5	CASRLSRQGARETQYF	TGTGCCAGCAGACTAAGCCGGCAGGGGGCAAGGGAGACCCAGTACTTC
TRBV3-1	-	-	TRBJ2-3	CASSDRLGPRDTQYF	TGTGCCAGCAGCGACCGACTAGGACCCCGGGATACGCAGTATTTT
TRBV7-2	many	-	TRBJ2-3	CASSLVAGSYTDTQYF	TGTGCCAGCAGCTTAGTAGCCGGGTCCTACACAGATACGCAGTATTTT
TRBV3-1	-	-	TRBJ2-1	CASSQDPGNYEQFF	TGTGCCAGCAGCCAAGACCCGGGGAATTATGAGCAGTTCTTC
TRBV20-1	few	TRBD1	TRBJ2-5	CSAQGTGTQEYF	TGCAGTGCGCAAGGGACAGGGACCCAGGAGTACTTC
TRBV5-1	-	TRBD1	TRBJ2-1	CASSLATGALGNEQFF	TGCGCCAGCAGCTTGGCGACAGGGGCATTGGGTAATGAGCAGTTCTTC
TRBV2	-	-	TRBJ1-2	CASSQTGVNYGYTF	TGTGCCAGCAGCCAGACAGGAGTAAATTATGGCTACACCTTC
TRBV5-1	few	-	TRBJ1-2	CASSFDGDYGYTF	TGCGCCAGCAGCTTCGACGGGGACTATGGCTACACCTTC
TRBV21-1	-	-	TRBJ2-7	CASSKGRWSFYEQYF	TGTGCCAGCAGCAAAGGCAGGTGGTCGTTCTACGAGCAGTACTTC
TRBV2	-	-	TRBJ1-6	CATNREINSPLHF	TGTGCCACGAACAGGGAGATAAATTCACCCCTCCACTTT
TRBV3-1	once	-	TRBJ2-3	CASSPEPRDTQYF	TGTGCCAGCAGCCCCGAACCTCGAGATACGCAGTATTTT
TRBV5-6	-	TRBD1	TRBJ2-3	CASSKTGSEGDTQYF	TGTGCCAGCAGCAAGACAGGGTCAGAAGGGGATACGCAGTATTTT
TRBV2	-	-	TRBJ2-6	CASSVRGPSSGANVLTF	TGTGCCAGCAGTGTCCGGGGGCCTAGCTCTGGGGCCAACGTCCTGACTTTC
TRBV5-1	-	TRBD1	TRBJ1-2	CASSPRTGGTPNGYTF	TGCGCCAGCAGCCCCAGGACAGGGGGGACTCCTAATGGCTACACCTTC
TRBV20-1	-	-	TRBJ2-3	CSARDGGQGPDTQYF	TGCAGTGCTAGAGATGGAGGGCAGGGCCCAGATACGCAGTATTTT
TRBV6-5	few	-	TRBJ1-2	CASGDRVYGYTF	TGTGCCAGCGGAGACAGAGTCTATGGCTACACCTTC
TRBV3-1	-	-	TRBJ2-1	CASSQITANEQFF	TGTGCCAGCAGCCAAATTACGGCTAATGAGCAGTTCTTC
TRBV4-1	once	-	TRBJ1-6	CASSPGWSNSPLHF	TGCGCCAGCAGCCCCGGATGGTCTAATTCACCCCTCCACTTT